A single sample gave rise to the 3 T cell receptor beta chains below, sequenced in a study of CD8 T cells in seronegative destructive rheumatoid arthritis. TCRdb keeps only in-frame clones here, not all; method: immunoSEQ multiplex PCR. The top ten clones hold over 25% of a sample with roughly 13,000 clones, over 80% of them seen once. Sequencing used CD8+ T cells from blood. These TCRs come from a woman aged 30 to 49 with seronegative destructive rheumatoid arthritis.

The V call is TRBV19, the J call TRBJ2-1; the D gene is possibly TRBD2 (5 bases). CDR1 and CDR2 (germline): LNHDA, SQIVND (reference sequence). The V end was cut by 5 bases, the J end by 4 bases, with 21 bases between. The CDR3 totals 17 residues. This CDR3 reads CASSSNRAGVLYNEQFF. CDR3 DNA: TGTGCCAGTAGTTCCAATCGAGCCGGGGTCCTTTACAATGAGCAGTTCTTC.

This chain joins TRBV16 and TRBJ1-4; TRBD1 matches at 10 bases. The CDR3 has 19 residues. From germline, CDR1 is KGHSY and CDR2 FQNENV. V shed 4 bases and J 0 bases; nucleotides not matched to a gene: 11. CDR3 DNA: TGTGCCAGCAGCCCGAGACAGGGGGCGAGGACCGCAACTAATGAAAAACTGTTTTTT. Protein product: CASSPRQGARTATNEKLFF.

This clone turned up a few times. V gene TRBV4-1 combines with J gene TRBJ1-5; no clear D gene. The CDR3 sequence is 16 residues long. Trimming cost V 1 base and J 8 bases, with 18 bases left between them. Germline V gives CDR1 MGHRA, CDR2 YSYEKL. The CDR3 DNA reads TGCGCCAGCAGCCAAGGGGCAGACAATATTGTTGAGCCCCAGCATTTT. It translates to CASSQGADNIVEPQHF.